These 17 T cell receptor beta chains originate from one sample sequenced in a study of patients and donors after allogeneic stem cell transplantation. TCRdb reprocessed the RT-PCR reads with MiXCR, giving one entry per CDR3 protein. The sample shows more than 150,000 distinct CDR3 sequences, approximately 41% of them seen only once. Material: blood, either unsorted or a sorted T cell fraction (not recorded which). These receptor sequences come from a human donor who was either an allogeneic HSCT recipient or a stem cell or donor lymphocyte infusion donor (not recorded which). It is not recorded whose cells these are; they may come from a transplant donor.

This chain joins TRBV5-1 and TRBJ1-2; 8 bases agree with TRBD1. V gave up 4 bases and J gave up 5 bases; unmatched junction bases: 4. Per the germline V gene, CDR1 is SGHRS and CDR2 is YFSETQ. This CDR3 comprises 13 residues. The CDR3 protein is CASSIRGLYGYTF. In DNA, the CDR3 is TGCGCCAGCAGCATCAGGGGGCTTTATGGCTACACCTTC.

V is TRBV4-3 and J is TRBJ2-2, with D possibly TRBD2 on 5 matching bases. This CDR3 region has 14 residues. V gave up 2 bases and J gave up 5 bases, with 9 bases separating them. The germline CDR1 and CDR2 sequences are LGHNA and YSLEER. CDR3 DNA: TGCGCCAGCAGCCAACGGAGGATTACCGGGGAGCTGTTTTTT. Its translation is CASSQRRITGELFF.

The rearrangement uses TRBV7-9 and TRBJ2-3; 10 bases map to TRBD1. Germline CDR1 and CDR2: SEHNR and FQNEAQ (reference sequence). The trim removed 5 bases at V and 5 bases at J, leaving 4 bases unmatched. The CDR3 covers 14 residues. The CDR3: CASSRGQGVDTQYF. The CDR3 coding sequence is TGTGCCAGCAGCCGCGGACAGGGGGTAGATACGCAGTATTTT.

This chain uses TRBV7-9 with TRBJ1-1; the match to TRBD1 covers 8 bases. The CDR3 spans 14 residues. Trimming at V came to 4 bases and at J to 2 bases, leaving 3 bases not matched to a gene. CDR1 SEHNR and CDR2 FQNEAQ come from the germline V gene (reference sequence). As DNA, the CDR3 is TGTGCCAGCAGCTCGGGACAGGCCAACACTGAAGCTTTCTTT. Its protein is CASSSGQANTEAFF.

The chain combines TRBV29-1 with TRBJ2-5; D remains unclear. Trimming shortened V by 7 bases and J by 3 bases, and 15 bases separated the two germline ends. Germline V gives CDR1 SQVTM, CDR2 ANQGSEA. There are 13 residues in the CDR3. CDR3 sequence reads: CSAVAQEEETQYF. DNA of the CDR3: TGCAGCGCCGTAGCCCAGGAAGAAGAGACCCAGTACTTC.

The chain has TRBV5-6 and TRBJ2-5; maybe TRBD2 (5 bases). The V gene lost 4 bases and the J gene lost 0 bases, with 13 bases spanning the gap. The CDR3 is made up of 15 amino acids. Germline V gene sequence: CDR1 SGHDT, CDR2 YYEEEE. This chain's CDR3 is CASSGEAAYQETQYF. The CDR3 DNA is TGTGCCAGCAGCGGGGAAGCGGCGTACCAAGAGACCCAGTACTTC.

V and J are TRBV12-3 or TRBV12-4 and TRBJ2-1, with unresolved D. The CDR3 spans 13 residues. Trimming cost V 6 bases and J 2 bases, with 8 bases left between them. The CDR3 loop is CASSPTPYNEQFF. The CDR3 nucleotides are TGTGCCAGCAGCCCCACTCCCTACAATGAGCAGTTCTTC.

This clonotype was picked up a small number of times. The rearrangement joins TRBV5-1 to TRBJ2-7, with D maybe TRBD1 (5 bases). The CDR3 has 14 residues. Trimming stripped 6 bases from V and 0 bases from J, with 13 bases between. From germline, CDR1 is SGHRS and CDR2 YFSETQ. The CDR3, as DNA: TGCGCCAGCACCCAGGGCGCGGCCTCCTACGAGCAGTACTTC. Residues: CASTQGAASYEQYF.

This clonotype has more than one count but fewer than ten. The chain couples TRBV12-3 or TRBV12-4 to TRBJ1-4; 8 bases fit TRBD1. The CDR3 is made up of 13 amino acids. Trimming took 5 bases from V and 7 from J; bases not matched to a gene: 3. CDR3 sequence: CASSGQGLEKLFF. In DNA, the CDR3 is TGTGCCAGCAGTGGACAGGGACTTGAAAAACTGTTTTTT.

V gene TRBV12-3 or TRBV12-4 combines with J gene TRBJ2-7, with D unresolved. The CDR3 covers 14 residues. V gave up 5 bases and J gave up 0 bases, with 11 bases separating them. Written as DNA, the CDR3 is TGTGCCAGCAGTACCGACGGACCCTCCTACGAGCAGTACTTC. Translation gives CASSTDGPSYEQYF.

The CDR3 region has the DNA TGCAGTGCTAGAGATGCCCTGACTAGATACTACGAGCAGTACTTC. This codes for CSARDALTRYYEQYF. The genes are TRBV20-1 and TRBJ2-7, with D possibly matching TRBD2 (6 bases). This CDR3 has 15 amino acids. The V gene lost 0 bases and the J gene lost 3 bases, with 15 bases spanning the gap. Germline CDR1 and CDR2: DFQATT and SNEGSKA (reference sequence).

The rearrangement links TRBV28 to TRBJ2-2; D ambiguous. The CDR3 totals 13 residues. V dropped 7 bases and J dropped 4 bases, with 10 bases sitting between them. Germline loops: CDR1 MDHEN, CDR2 SYDVKM. The CDR3 DNA is TGTGCCAGCAATCAATATTTCACCGGGGAGCTGTTTTTT. Translated: CASNQYFTGELFF.

The gene calls are TRBV28 and TRBJ2-5, with D perhaps TRBD2 (6 bases). CDR3 length equals 14 residues. Per germline, CDR1 MDHEN and CDR2 SYDVKM. V lost 7 bases, J lost 1 base, and 13 bases lay in between. The chain's CDR3 is CASKPEGTQETQYF. Written as DNA, the CDR3 is TGTGCCAGCAAACCGGAGGGGACCCAAGAGACCCAGTACTTC.

The chain links TRBV27 to TRBJ2-7; no definite D call. The V gene's germline CDR1 is MNHEY and CDR2 SMNVEV (reference sequence). The CDR3 totals 13 residues. V was trimmed by 3 bases and J by 3 bases, leaving 9 bases between them. The CDR3 is CASSFSSHYEQYF. CDR3 in DNA: TGTGCCAGCAGTTTCTCCAGTCACTACGAGCAGTACTTC.

This clonotype was observed a few times. The rearrangement links TRBV14 to TRBJ1-2, with 7 bases matching TRBD1. The V segment lost 4 bases and the J segment 4 bases; nucleotides outside the gene matches: 3. CDR3 size: 13 residues. Germline V gene sequence: CDR1 SGHDN, CDR2 FVKESK. CDR3 loop: CASSRQGGYGYTF. For the CDR3, the DNA is TGTGCCAGCAGCCGACAGGGAGGCTATGGCTACACCTTC.

This clonotype was detected a few times. The chain joins TRBV27 to TRBJ1-2, with TRBD1 identical over 7 bases. The V gene end was trimmed by 0 bases and the J gene end by 6 bases; junction bases not matched to a gene: 10. Looked up from germline, CDR1 is MNHEY and CDR2 is SMNVEV (reference sequence). CDR3 size: 16 residues. CDR3 loop: CASSLSRSGGKDGYTF. In DNA form, the CDR3 reads TGTGCCAGCAGTTTATCGAGGTCAGGGGGGAAGGATGGCTACACCTTC.

This clonotype was seen only a few times. For the CDR3, the DNA is TGTGCCTGGAGGATCCCCGGGCAGGGGGCGGGCTATGGCTACACCTTC. Amino acid sequence: CAWRIPGQGAGYGYTF. This chain links TRBV30 with TRBJ1-2, with 8 nucleotides matching TRBD1. Per the germline V gene, CDR1 is GTSNPN and CDR2 is SVGIG (reference sequence). The trim removed 3 bases at V and 4 bases at J, leaving 13 bases unmatched. There are 16 residues in the CDR3.